The sequence of this T cell receptor beta chain was determined in a study of beta chain features in type 1 diabetes listed by TCRdb under 2018. For the wider study: Mean age, gender distribution, total cell number and subset yield were not different between patients and healthy donors. A total of approximately 110,000,000 sorted cells were examined across all samples, and a strong correlation was observed between cell number per subset and RNA yield. In the study, TCRB repertoires of sorted circulating CD4+ T cell subsets from recently diagnosed type 1 diabetes patients were compared with those of matched healthy donors. Regulatory and stem cell-like memory subsets were obtained from only 8 patients and about eight healthy donors, while naive and central memory subsets were obtained from all 28 donors. The investigation overall reported the following: Fewer insertions and more nucleotide deletions at VDJ recombination sites were observed in patients with type 1 diabetes, implying thymic rearrangement abnormalities. Only small numbers of individuals were included in the HLA sub-analyses, which left unresolved whether HLA type had any influence on TCRB rearrangement. Naive, central memory and regulatory TCRB repertoires appeared to be more alike among patients than among healthy donors. In all four CD4+ subsets, TCRB CDR3 length was moderately but significantly shorter in type 1 diabetes patients. PCR may preferentially amplify shorter templates, but because patient and control samples were amplified and corrected together, any resulting skew would affect both groups equally. Because cDNA rather than genomic DNA was sequenced, highly expressing activated cells could have been over-represented, although no difference in activation and CD3 levels was found between groups.

A few counts support this clone. No cognate antigen has been identified for it. Base-call qualities are not available, and no considerably larger clone is one nucleotide away. The V end loses 2 bases and the J end loses 3 bases, and a stretch of 11 bases separates them. Spanning cysteine to phenylalanine, the CDR3 consists of 14 amino acids. Only the CDR3 region is kept as DNA, spanning 42 bases read in frame from base 1. Taken from the germline V gene (reference sequence), the CDR1 and CDR2 loops are MNHEY and SMNVEV. The entire isolated RNA was reverse transcribed using the High Capacity cDNA Reverse Transcription Kit, and thus expressed TCRB transcripts were sequenced. Naive, central memory and regulatory T cell samples underwent deep immunoSEQ sequencing, averaging roughly 3.5 million total reads per sample. After sorted cells were lysed in RLT buffer, RNA was extracted with DNase-treated RNeasy Micro or Mini kits, with the choice depending on cell number. To prevent cross-contamination, each cell subset was processed individually, whereas patient and healthy donor samples were processed jointly. The immunoSEQ multiplex PCR was used to amplify TCRB sequences from cDNA, generating 87-bp fragments that spanned the CDR3 region. Amplicons were sequenced on the Illumina HiSeq platform. The paper's data handling went like this. Synthetic template baselines were used to correct PCR bias computationally, reads within Hamming distance 2 were collapsed together, and singletons that could not be merged were discarded. By aligning reads against IMGT, V, D and J genes, CDR3 length, and insertions or deletions at six rearrangement sites were assigned. Within each subset, clonotype counts were normalized to sorted cell number, after which true diversity and Gini coefficients were computed with the tcR R package. The overlap coefficient, calculated on TCRB nucleotide sequences, was used to measure repertoire sharing. Out-of-frame TCRB sequences from naive cells were analyzed as a proxy for the pre-selection repertoire. This immuneACCESS table, as held by TCRdb, lists in-frame sequences with V and J called but not all clones. Of the missing ones, under half trace to an unresolved V gene in checked studies; the others have no known cause. V and J calls and clone size are those listed in that table; D and trimming were worked out from the DNA. The sample table records 640,000 or so clones; around 15% of these occur just once. Together, the top ten hold about 0.02% of the sample.

Each donor gave one peripheral blood draw, averaging roughly 100 mL, which was collected into heparinised tubes. Naive, central memory, regulatory and stem cell-like memory CD4+ T cells were sorted on a BD FACSAria II using a panel including CD45RO, CCR7, CD25, CD127, CD95 and CD27. All sorted populations exceeded 98% purity. PBMCs were isolated right away by Lymphoprep density gradient centrifugation and were stained directly, without culture. Samples were stained and sorted in pairs, with one healthy donor and one patient per experiment, so that batch effects were minimized. The rearranged segments are TRBV27 and TRBJ2-7, with a weak D call of TRBD2 (5 bases match). The clonotype comes from a man aged 18 to 29 with type 1 diabetes. The sequenced sample was naive CD4+ T cells from blood. The cell subset or site label, read with the paper, signifies: true naive CD4+ T cells. CDR3 region: CASSLTGERYEQYF. The nucleotide sequence is TGTGCCAGCAGTTTAACTGGGGAGCGCTACGAGCAGTACTTC.